The clone carrying this T cell receptor (beta chain) was seen a handful of times. Its specificity is unknown. Some clones are missing from TCRdb's copy, which holds only in-frame ones; the method was immunoSEQ multiplex PCR. This table has roughly 90,000 clones, 87% appearing once. The data stem from a study of OX40 agonist ivuxolimab in advanced cancers. On the study more broadly: Six ivuxolimab dose levels, 0.01 to 10 mg/kg, were given intravenously every 2 weeks. Enrolled patients in dose escalation had cancers that were hepatocellular carcinoma, melanoma, renal cell or head and neck cancer.

General study findings and limits: Partial responders receiving 0.1-3.0 mg/kg showed among the lowest clonal expansion. More expanded clones were found, on average, in CD8+ than in CD4+ T cells.

The CDR3 has 11 residues. CDR1 is SQVTM, CDR2 ANQGSEA, per germline. The germline V and J ends were trimmed by 4 bases and 1 base, with 4 bases remaining between them. Material: CD4+ or CD8+ T cells sorted from blood, obtained in a trial of the OX40 agonist ivuxolimab. The chain carries TRBV29-1 and TRBJ1-1; D is unresolved. This TCR derives from an adult with an advanced solid tumor such as melanoma, head and neck, liver or kidney cancer. The CDR3 sequence is CSVGKNTEAFF. The CDR3 DNA reads TGCAGCGTTGGTAAGAACACTGAAGCTTTCTTT.